Here is one T cell receptor beta chain with its context. The antigen remains unidentified. CDR3 length equals 16 residues. Germline lookup yields CDR1 SNHLY and CDR2 FYNNEI. Unmatched junction bases numbered 15, after V lost 7 bases and J lost 4 bases. Nominally healthy donors were sampled, though unrecorded immune exposures were likely. These data originate in a study of cytomegalovirus exposure and HLA in healthy donors. Study results and limitations: There was a cluster of highly shared sequence variants that was likely a sequencing artifact. Analysis was carried out at a later point, and it linked a missense DCLRE1C variant to TCR beta V- and J-gene trimming.

PCR was performed using 60 Vbeta and 13 Jbeta primers. Assay used: immunoSEQ multiplex PCR; TCRdb lists only in-frame clones, some missing. The repertoire includes about 98,000 clones, roughly two thirds of them detected once, and under 3% sits in the top ten. The origin of this receptor is a man between 45 and 60 years old in good health and CMV-seronegative. This chain uses TRBV2 with TRBJ2-7, with TRBD1 identical over 8 bases. Material: PBMCs. CDR3 protein: CASKQISGQGLYEQYF. CDR3 sequence (DNA): TGTGCCAGCAAACAAATTTCAGGACAGGGCCTATACGAGCAGTACTTC.